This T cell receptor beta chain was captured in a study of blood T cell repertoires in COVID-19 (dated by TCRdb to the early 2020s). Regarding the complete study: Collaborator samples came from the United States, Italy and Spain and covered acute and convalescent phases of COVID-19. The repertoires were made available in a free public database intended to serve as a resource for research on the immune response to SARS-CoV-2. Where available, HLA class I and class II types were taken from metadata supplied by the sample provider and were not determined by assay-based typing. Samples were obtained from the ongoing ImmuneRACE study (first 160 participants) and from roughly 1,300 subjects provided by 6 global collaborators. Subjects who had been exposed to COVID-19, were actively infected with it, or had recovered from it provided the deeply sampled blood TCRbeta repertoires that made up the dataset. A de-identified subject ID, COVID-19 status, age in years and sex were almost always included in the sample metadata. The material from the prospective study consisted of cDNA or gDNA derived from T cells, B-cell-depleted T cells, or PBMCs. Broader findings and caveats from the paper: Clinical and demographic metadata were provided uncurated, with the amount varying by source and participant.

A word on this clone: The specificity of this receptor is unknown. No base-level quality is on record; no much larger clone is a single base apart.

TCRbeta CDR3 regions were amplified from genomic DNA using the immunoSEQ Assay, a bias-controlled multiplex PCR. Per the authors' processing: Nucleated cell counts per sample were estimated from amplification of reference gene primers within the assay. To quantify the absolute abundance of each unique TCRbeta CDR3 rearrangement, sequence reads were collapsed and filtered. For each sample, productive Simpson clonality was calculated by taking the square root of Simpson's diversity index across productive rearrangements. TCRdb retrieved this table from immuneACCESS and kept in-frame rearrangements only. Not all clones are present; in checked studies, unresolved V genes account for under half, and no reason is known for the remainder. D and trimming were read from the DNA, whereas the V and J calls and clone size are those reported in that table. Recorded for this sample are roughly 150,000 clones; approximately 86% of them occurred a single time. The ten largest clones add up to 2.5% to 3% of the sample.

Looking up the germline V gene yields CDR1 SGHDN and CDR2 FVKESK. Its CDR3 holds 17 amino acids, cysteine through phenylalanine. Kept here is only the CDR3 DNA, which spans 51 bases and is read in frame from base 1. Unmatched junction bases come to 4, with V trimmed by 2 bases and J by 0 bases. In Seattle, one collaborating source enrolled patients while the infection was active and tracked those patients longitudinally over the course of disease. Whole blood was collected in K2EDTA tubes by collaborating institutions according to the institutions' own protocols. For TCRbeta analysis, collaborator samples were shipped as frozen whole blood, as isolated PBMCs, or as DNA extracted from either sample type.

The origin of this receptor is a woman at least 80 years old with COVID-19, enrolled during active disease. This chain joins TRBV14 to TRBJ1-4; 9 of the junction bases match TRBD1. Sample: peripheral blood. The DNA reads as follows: TGTGCCAGCAGCCAACCGGGACAGGGAGCAACTAATGAAAAACTGTTTTTT. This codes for CASSQPGQGATNEKLFF. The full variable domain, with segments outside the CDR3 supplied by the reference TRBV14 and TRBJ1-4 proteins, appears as EAGVTQFPSHSVIEKGQTVTLRCDPISGHDNLYWYRRVMGKEIKFLLHFVKESKQDESGMPNNRFLAERTGGTYSTLKVQPAELEDSGVYFCASSQPGQGATNEKLFFGSGTQLSVL.